Sequencing of this T cell receptor beta chain was carried out in a study of post-analysis software for immune sequencing data. The library was made from cDNA and included unique molecular identifiers. TCRdb reanalysed the PCR reads using MiXCR and keeps one entry per CDR3 protein. The table records fewer than 850,000 distinct CDR3 sequences, 35% to 55% of them present only once. Remarks on this clonotype: The antigen remains undetermined.

General study points: About 5 TRBV segments appeared more often in patients than in controls, and TRBV5-6, TRBV5-1 and TRBV20-1 were among these.

This CDR3 has 11 residues. V lost 5 bases and J 7 bases, leaving 8 bases between the germline ends. CDR1 SQVTM and CDR2 ANQGSEA come from the germline V gene. The sequenced sample was blood. V and J are TRBV29-1 and TRBJ2-2, with D uncertain. The TCR comes from a girl under 18 with multiple sclerosis. The CDR3 DNA follows: TGCAGCGTTCGGGTTGACGGGGAGCTGTTTTTT. This gives the protein CSVRVDGELFF.